Listed below are T cell receptor beta chains from one sample, sequenced in a study of blood T cell repertoires in COVID-19. Here immunoSEQ multiplex PCR was the method, and the copy in TCRdb shows in-frame clones only, minus some. The sample carries 150,000 to 200,000 clones, 89% recorded once. Sample: PBMCs or T cells enriched from blood (not recorded which). Receptors originate from a woman in her thirties or forties with acute COVID-19. CDR3s include the opening cysteine and the closing phenylalanine or tryptophan. A D gene is named only where the DNA matches it firmly. Clone size is stated in some rows and not others, as once, few, many or a class when expanded.

v_gene,abundance,j_gene,d_gene,CDR3nt,CDR3aa
TRBV27,NA,TRBJ2-3,NA,TGTGCCAGCAGCCCCCTGGGGCGCCGCACAGATACGCAGTATTTT,CASSPLGRRTDTQYF
TRBV30,once,TRBJ1-6,NA,TGTGCCTGGAGAGGATCAGGGCCGAATTCACCCCTCCACTTT,CAWRGSGPNSPLHF
TRBV6-5,NA,TRBJ1-4,TRBD1,TGTGCCAGCAGTTACTTAGGGACAGCCGAAAAACTGTTTTTT,CASSYLGTAEKLFF
TRBV5-1,NA,TRBJ1-2,NA,TGCGCCAGCAGCTTGGTAGGCGGTGACAGTGGCTACACCTTC,CASSLVGGDSGYTF
TRBV15,NA,TRBJ2-7,TRBD2,TGTGCCACCAGCAGAGAAATAGCGGGCTCCTACGAGCAGTACTTC,CATSREIAGSYEQYF
TRBV6-5,NA,TRBJ1-2,TRBD1,TGTGCCAGCAGACCCAACAGGGGCCCTAACTATGGCTACACCTTC,CASRPNRGPNYGYTF
TRBV30,NA,TRBJ1-6,TRBD1,TGTGCCTGGAGGACGGGACAGGGCGGTTCACCCCTCCACTTT,CAWRTGQGGSPLHF
TRBV5-1,NA,TRBJ1-6,NA,TGCGCCAGCAGCCTGGACCCTCAGGTTAATTCACCCCTCCACTTT,CASSLDPQVNSPLHF
TRBV4-3,NA,TRBJ2-7,TRBD1,TGCGCCAGCAGCCAGGGGACAGGGGGCGCCTACGAGCAGTACTTC,CASSQGTGGAYEQYF
TRBV6-6,NA,TRBJ1-5,TRBD1,TGTGCCAGCAGTTACTCGACAGGGGGCAATCAGCCCCAGCATTTT,CASSYSTGGNQPQHF
TRBV7-9,NA,TRBJ2-7,TRBD1,TGTGCCAGCAGCTTAGTTCAGGGACAGCGAAAATTCTACGAGCAGTACTTC,CASSLVQGQRKFYEQYF
TRBV11-2,NA,TRBJ1-6,NA,TGTGCCAGCAGCCCCTCCTGGGGCAATTCACCCCTCCACTTT,CASSPSWGNSPLHF
TRBV6-5,NA,TRBJ2-7,NA,TGTGCCAGCATTCCAGGGTGGGGTCCCTACGAGCAGTACTTC,CASIPGWGPYEQYF
TRBV6-2/TRBV6-3,NA,TRBJ1-6,NA,TGTGCCAGCAGTTTTGTAGGGAGGGGGTCACCCCTCCACTTT,CASSFVGRGSPLHF
TRBV27,few,TRBJ2-1,TRBD2,TGTGCCAGCAGGACTCCGGGGACTAGCGGATCGCGGGATGAGCAGTTCTTC,CASRTPGTSGSRDEQFF
TRBV5-6,NA,TRBJ1-2,NA,TGTGCCAGCAGCTTGGTCCCGTCCGGGGGTGGTGGCTACACCTTC,CASSLVPSGGGGYTF
TRBV5-1,NA,TRBJ2-7,TRBD2,TGCGCCAGCAGCTTGTCAGCCGCGGGGGAATCCTACGAGCAGTACTTC,CASSLSAAGESYEQYF
TRBV7-9,NA,TRBJ1-6,NA,TGTGCCAGCAGCCCCCTGACAGACTCTTCACCCCTCCACTTT,CASSPLTDSSPLHF
TRBV5-1,once,TRBJ1-1,NA,TGCGCCAGCAGCTTGAATCGGGTATTTGGGCAGGGAACTCAAAACACTGAAGCTTTCTTT,CASSLNRVFGQGTQNTEAFF
TRBV30,NA,TRBJ1-1,NA,TGTGCCTGGAGTTTCAGGGCTGAAGCTTTCTTT,CAWSFRAEAFF
TRBV30,NA,TRBJ1-3,NA,TGTGCCTGGAGTGTACCGGGACTCTGGGTCGGAAACACCATATATTTT,CAWSVPGLWVGNTIYF
TRBV28,NA,TRBJ1-5,TRBD1,TGTGCCAGCAGGGGACAGGGTCCGAATCAGCCCCAGCATTTT,CASRGQGPNQPQHF
TRBV6-4,NA,TRBJ1-6,TRBD1,TGTGCCAGCAGTGCGGACAGGGAAGGGAATTCACCCCTCCACTTT,CASSADREGNSPLHF
TRBV18,NA,TRBJ2-7,TRBD2,TGTGCCAGCTCACCACCGGGTCGAGCGGGAGTAGGGGAGCAGTACTTC,CASSPPGRAGVGEQYF
TRBV18,NA,TRBJ1-1,TRBD1,TGTGCCAGCTCACAAGGGACAGGGAGTACTGAAGCTTTCTTT,CASSQGTGSTEAFF
TRBV29-1,NA,TRBJ2-2,NA,TGCAGCGTTGACTCAGGCCCAGGAACCGGGGAGCTGTTTTTT,CSVDSGPGTGELFF
TRBV10-3,NA,TRBJ1-5,NA,TGTGCCATCAGCACACAGGGTAGAGGTCAGCCCCAGCATTTT,CAISTQGRGQPQHF
TRBV11-2,NA,TRBJ1-1,NA,TGTGCCAGCAGCTTTCAACCGGGGAACGCTGAAGCTTTCTTT,CASSFQPGNAEAFF
TRBV5-6,NA,TRBJ1-5,NA,TGTGCCAGCAGCGTTAGACAGCTCAATCAGCCCCAGCATTTT,CASSVRQLNQPQHF
TRBV4-1,few,TRBJ2-7,TRBD2,TGCGCCAGCAGCCAACGTCCCGGGACTAGCGCCGACCCCTACGAGCAGTACTTC,CASSQRPGTSADPYEQYF
TRBV27,NA,TRBJ1-4,NA,TGTGCCAGCAGCAGCGGGGGAGGGGAAAAACTGTTTTTT,CASSSGGGEKLFF
TRBV19,many,TRBJ1-2,NA,TGTGCCAGTAGTATAGATCCCAGGCGTTATGGCTACACCTTC,CASSIDPRRYGYTF
TRBV27,few,TRBJ2-3,TRBD2,TGTGCCAGCAGTTTCTTACTAGCGGGGGGCTCGATGGATACGCAGTATTTT,CASSFLLAGGSMDTQYF
TRBV12-3/TRBV12-4,NA,TRBJ2-7,TRBD2,TGTGCCAGCAGTTTCCGCGGGGGGTACGAGCAGTACTTC,CASSFRGGYEQYF
TRBV19,NA,TRBJ1-5,NA,TGTGCCAGTAGTATAGGACAGGTTGGCCAGCCCCAGCATTTT,CASSIGQVGQPQHF
TRBV4-1,NA,TRBJ2-3,TRBD2,TGCGCCAGCAGCACCCGACTAGCGTTCGGCACAGATACGCAGTATTTT,CASSTRLAFGTDTQYF
TRBV13,NA,TRBJ1-2,TRBD1,TGTGCCAGCAGCTTAGCCCTACAGGGGGCAAATGGCTACACCTTC,CASSLALQGANGYTF
TRBV7-3,NA,TRBJ2-5,NA,TGTGCCAGCAGCTTAACGGGTACTAGGCGGGAGACCCAGTACTTC,CASSLTGTRRETQYF
TRBV27,once,TRBJ1-2,NA,TGTGCCTCCCGACCAGCAGGTGGAAGGAGGGTGGAAGGCTACACCTTC,CASRPAGGRRVEGYTF
TRBV9,NA,TRBJ2-6,NA,TGTGCCAGCAGCCCAGAAGTTTTCTCTGGGGCCAACGTCCTGACTTTC,CASSPEVFSGANVLTF
TRBV5-4,NA,TRBJ1-1,NA,TGTGCCAGCAGCCCTATAGGGGCCACTGAAGCTTTCTTT,CASSPIGATEAFF
TRBV7-9,NA,TRBJ1-5,TRBD1,TGTGCCAGCAGCCCTACAGGGGGTTACAATCAGCCCCAGCATTTT,CASSPTGGYNQPQHF
TRBV2,few,TRBJ1-1,NA,TGTGCCAGCAGTGGGGCAGGGCACCAGCAGGCTGAAGCTTTCTTT,CASSGAGHQQAEAFF
TRBV13,NA,TRBJ2-7,TRBD2,TGTGCCAGCAGCTTAGGGGCCCTAGCGGGGGGGCCCTACGAGCAGTACTTC,CASSLGALAGGPYEQYF
TRBV20-1,NA,TRBJ2-1,NA,TGCAGTGCTAGTAGCAACAATGAGCAGTTCTTC,CSASSNNEQFF
TRBV28,NA,TRBJ1-5,TRBD1,TGTGCCAGCAGTCTGTACACAGGGGTCGGCAATCAGCCCCAGCATTTT,CASSLYTGVGNQPQHF